One sample yielded the 30 T cell receptor beta chains listed below, sequenced in a study of OX40 agonist ivuxolimab in advanced cancers. The assay was immunoSEQ multiplex PCR, and TCRdb's table has in-frame clones only and misses some. The repertoire holds some 50,000 clones, with more than 75% as singletons. This specimen consisted of CD4+ or CD8+ T cells sorted from blood, obtained in a trial of the OX40 agonist ivuxolimab. These TCRs come from an adult with an advanced solid tumor such as melanoma, head and neck, liver or kidney cancer.

The V call is TRBV2, the J call TRBJ2-2, with D perhaps matching TRBD2 (6 bases). The CDR3 length is 15 residues. V lost 8 bases and J 7 bases, leaving 20 bases between the germline ends. CDR1 is SNHLY, CDR2 FYNNEI, per germline. The CDR3 sequence: CASGGRPLRRGELFF. The CDR3 DNA is TGTGCCAGCGGGGGGAGACCATTGAGACGCGGGGAGCTGTTTTTT.

This chain links TRBV13 with TRBJ2-3, with TRBD2 matching 7 bases. The CDR3 runs to 15 residues. Germline V lookup: CDR1 PRHDT, CDR2 FYEKMQ (reference sequence). Trimming at V came to 5 bases and at J to 4 bases, leaving 9 bases not matched to a gene. The CDR3 DNA is TGTGCCAGCAGCCCAACCTTCGGGAGGTCAGATACGCAGTATTTT. Its translation is CASSPTFGRSDTQYF.

CDR3 in amino acids: CASSRSGNEAFF. Here the CDR3 DNA reads TGTGCCAGCAGCCGATCCGGGAATGAAGCTTTCTTT. This sequence joins TRBV28 and TRBJ1-1; D not resolved. The length of the CDR3 is 12 residues. The germline V gene has CDR1 MDHEN and CDR2 SYDVKM. Trimming left V 6 bases short and J 7 bases short, with 12 bases between.

The chain recombines TRBV7-9 with TRBJ2-3; 13 nucleotides agree with TRBD2. The length of the CDR3 is 17 residues. Per the germline V gene, CDR1 is SEHNR and CDR2 is FQNEAQ (reference sequence). J lost 6 bases, V lost 6 bases, and 12 bases had no gene match. The CDR3 here is CASSSWTSGRGVDTQYF. DNA for the CDR3: TGTGCCAGCAGTTCCTGGACTAGCGGGAGAGGTGTGGATACGCAGTATTTT.

This chain links TRBV7-9 with TRBJ1-2; TRBD1 might be the D (6 bases). The V end was cut by 2 bases, the J end by 4 bases, with 14 bases between. Germline assignment: CDR1 SEHNR and CDR2 FQNEAQ (reference sequence). This CDR3 has 15 amino acids. The CDR3 region is CASSLSTTGSYGYTF. In nucleotides, the CDR3 is TGTGCCAGCAGCTTAAGCACTACAGGGAGCTATGGCTACACCTTC. Together with reference TRBV7-9 and TRBJ1-2, the CDR3 gives the full variable domain: DTGVSQNPRHKITKRGQNVTFRCDPISEHNRLYWYRQTLGQGPEFLTYFQNEAQLEKSRLLSDRFSAERPKGSFSTLEIQRTEQGDSAMYLCASSLSTTGSYGYTFGSGTRLTVV.

The chain couples TRBV7-8 to TRBJ2-7; TRBD2 aligns across 10 bases. V trimming: 4 bases; J trimming: 2 bases; junction bases outside the gene matches: 8. Germline V gives CDR1 SGHVS, CDR2 FQNEAQ. The CDR3 sequence is 16 residues long. CDR3 DNA sequence: TGTGCCAGCAGCTCCCTAGCGGGAGTCAGAACCTACGAGCAGTACTTC. This translates into CASSSLAGVRTYEQYF.

The chain has TRBV9 and TRBJ1-1; 7 bases line up with TRBD1. Trimming cost V 4 bases and J 6 bases; bases outside gene matches: 9. The CDR3 runs to 14 residues. Germline values: CDR1 SGDLS, CDR2 YYNGEE. CDR3 sequence (DNA): TGTGCCAGCAGCCCGGGTCCGACAGGGTCTGAAGCTTTCTTT. Its translation: CASSPGPTGSEAFF.

This rearrangement joins TRBV11-2 to TRBJ2-1; D is unresolved. This CDR3 region has 15 residues. V was trimmed by 1 base and J by 6 bases, leaving 13 bases between them. Germline V gene data show CDR1 as SGHAT and CDR2 as FQNNGV. The CDR3 coding sequence is TGTGCCAGCAGCTTAGCACGGACGCGAGGCAATGAGCAGTTCTTC. Translated, it gives CASSLARTRGNEQFF.

The table lists this clone with a few counts. The chain has TRBV6-6 and TRBJ1-6, with 8 bases matching TRBD1. Germline CDR1 reads MNHNY; CDR2 reads SVGAGI (reference sequence). This CDR3 comprises 14 residues. Trimming at V came to 6 bases and at J to 10 bases, leaving 8 bases not matched to a gene. Here the CDR3 reads CASSPRTGSSPLHF. CDR3 nucleotide sequence: TGTGCCAGCAGCCCTCGGACAGGGAGCTCACCCCTCCACTTT.

The rearrangement links TRBV27 to TRBJ2-2; D perhaps matches TRBD1 (6 bases). This CDR3 has 14 residues. Trimming took off 6 bases at V and 4 bases at J, with 12 bases between the two ends. CDR1 is MNHEY and CDR2 is SMNVEV in the germline V gene (reference sequence). The CDR3 reads CASRKGQTTGELFF. CDR3 DNA sequence: TGTGCCAGCAGAAAAGGACAGACCACCGGGGAGCTGTTTTTT.

This rearrangement joins TRBV28 to TRBJ1-2, with D maybe TRBD1 (5 bases). This CDR3 is 16 amino acids long. Per the germline V gene, CDR1 is MDHEN and CDR2 is SYDVKM. Trimming cost V 7 bases and J 1 base, with 19 bases left between them. CDR3 sequence (DNA): TGTGCCAGCACCCCCCCAGGGAGTAGCTATAACTATGGCTACACCTTC. As protein: CASTPPGSSYNYGYTF.

This clone has only one observation. The chain carries TRBV27 and TRBJ2-1; 9 nucleotides align to TRBD1. The trim removed 5 bases at V and 2 bases at J, leaving 16 bases unmatched. In germline, CDR1 is MNHEY, CDR2 SMNVEV (reference sequence). The CDR3 totals 19 residues. The DNA of the CDR3 is TGTGCCAGCAGTCCATGGGGACAGGGTGAATATATGACCTACAATGAGCAGTTCTTC. Its protein product is CASSPWGQGEYMTYNEQFF.

The chain carries TRBV6-5 and TRBJ2-3; no reliable D call. Trimming removed 4 bases from V and 7 bases from J, with 9 bases in between. The CDR3 is made up of 12 amino acids. Germline V CDR1 and CDR2: MNHEY, SVGAGI. The CDR3 sequence is CASSSPKNTQYF. In DNA form, the CDR3 reads TGTGCCAGCAGTTCCCCGAAGAATACGCAGTATTTT.

The V gene is TRBV9, the J gene TRBJ1-2; TRBD1 might be the D (5 bases). The CDR3 runs to 15 residues. V was clipped by 2 bases and J by 3 bases, with 14 bases between them. Germline CDR1 is SGDLS and CDR2 is YYNGEE. The CDR3 DNA follows: TGTGCCAGCAGCGTTTCCGGGGGGGACGACTATGGCTACACCTTC. Translated, it gives CASSVSGGDDYGYTF.

CDR3 sequence reads: CASSVATGGTEAFF. The DNA for the CDR3 is TGTGCCAGCAGCGTAGCCACAGGGGGCACTGAAGCTTTCTTT. The V gene is TRBV9, the J gene TRBJ1-1; TRBD1 agrees at 8 bases. The CDR3 has 14 amino acids. J was trimmed by 4 bases and V by 0 bases; bases with no gene match: 2. CDR1 is SGDLS and CDR2 is YYNGEE in the germline V gene. Looking up the rest from reference TRBV9 and TRBJ1-1 gives the full variable domain: DSGVTQTPKHLITATGQRVTLRCSPRSGDLSVYWYQQSLDQGLQFLIQYYNGEERAKGNILERFSAQQFPDLHSELNLSSLELGDSALYFCASSVATGGTEAFFGQGTRLTVV.

In this sample, this clone turned up a few times. The rearrangement joins TRBV27 to TRBJ1-1, with D hard to call. Trimming removed 4 bases at V and 4 bases at J, with 7 bases between. This CDR3 comprises 12 residues. Germline values: CDR1 MNHEY, CDR2 SMNVEV (reference sequence). CDR3 nucleotides: TGTGCCAGCAGTTCGGGGTTCACTGAAGCTTTCTTT. Translated, it gives CASSSGFTEAFF.

As concerns this clone: The sample has other DNA sequences that encode this CDR3 too. The chain joins TRBV7-2 to TRBJ2-7; D call uncertain. The CDR3 covers 11 residues. V lost 5 bases and J 1 base, leaving 3 bases between the germline ends. Germline CDR1 and CDR2: SGHTA and FQGNSA. The DNA for the CDR3 is TGTGCCAGCAGCGTATCCTACGAGCAGTACTTC. Its protein is CASSVSYEQYF. The variable domain in full, with the rest retrieved from reference TRBV7-2 and TRBJ2-7, is GAGVSQSPSNKVTEKGKDVELRCDPISGHTALYWYRQSLGQGLEFLIYFQGNSAPDKSGLPSDRFSAERTGGSVSTLTIQRTQQEDSAVYLCASSVSYEQYFGPGTRLTVT.

The chain combines TRBV6-6 with TRBJ1-2, with unresolved D. Germline V CDR1 and CDR2: MNHNY, SVGAGI (reference sequence). This CDR3 is 13 amino acids long. Trimming stripped 4 bases from V and 10 bases from J, with 16 bases between. Here the CDR3 reads CASSWNGQENYTF. The DNA for the CDR3 is TGTGCCAGCAGTTGGAACGGGCAGGAGAACTACACCTTC.

This chain links TRBV5-6 with TRBJ1-5; TRBD1 agrees at 8 bases. Per germline, CDR1 SGHDT and CDR2 YYEEEE. V lost 6 bases, J lost 3 bases, and 8 bases stayed unmatched. The CDR3 spans 15 residues. The CDR3 spells CASTDRDRLNQPQHF. CDR3 sequence (DNA): TGTGCCAGCACCGACCGGGACAGGCTCAATCAGCCCCAGCATTTT.

The V and J genes are TRBV2 and TRBJ2-1, with TRBD1 identical over 8 bases. This CDR3 is 15 amino acids long. After removal of 3 bases from V and 6 bases from J, the junction contained 7 bases not matched to a gene. Germline V gene data show CDR1 as SNHLY and CDR2 as FYNNEI. This chain's CDR3 is CASSDPGQAPNEQFF. As DNA, the CDR3 is TGTGCCAGCAGTGACCCGGGACAGGCGCCCAATGAGCAGTTCTTC.

The V gene is TRBV19, the J gene TRBJ2-7; no reliable D call. CDR1 is LNHDA, CDR2 SQIVND, per germline (reference sequence). This CDR3 spans 12 amino acids. The germline V and J ends were trimmed by 5 bases and 6 bases, with 11 bases remaining between them. CDR3 sequence (DNA): TGTGCCAGTAGTCACCCGGTCGGCGAGCAGTACTTC. Encoded protein: CASSHPVGEQYF.

The genes are TRBV11-2 and TRBJ2-2, with TRBD2 matching 9 bases. The germline V gene has CDR1 SGHAT and CDR2 FQNNGV. V trimming: 5 bases; J trimming: 4 bases; junction bases outside the gene matches: 14. The CDR3 is 18 residues long. CDR3 sequence: CASSTNRPLAGITGELFF. The CDR3 DNA reads as TGTGCCAGCAGCACCAACCGTCCCCTAGCGGGGATCACCGGGGAGCTGTTTTTT.

Judged by abundance, this clone is medium-sized. This chain uses TRBV6-5 with TRBJ1-3; maybe TRBD1 (6 bases). CDR3 length: 15 amino acids. Germline loops: CDR1 MNHEY, CDR2 SVGAGI. V dropped 10 bases and J dropped 2 bases, with 18 bases sitting between them. The CDR3 DNA is TGTGCCATCGCCACACAGGGATCCCCTGGAAACACCATATATTTT. Translating gives CAIATQGSPGNTIYF.

J is TRBJ2-3 and V is TRBV7-9, with a tentative D call TRBD2 (5 bases). This CDR3 is built from 14 residues. The germline V gene encodes CDR1 SEHNR and CDR2 FQNEAQ (reference sequence). Trimming removed 8 bases from V and 2 bases from J, with 14 bases in between. The CDR3: CASSRDGFTDTQYF. The CDR3 nucleotides read TGTGCCAGCTCGAGGGATGGATTCACAGATACGCAGTATTTT.

This clone was detected once. This sequence joins TRBV7-8 and TRBJ2-5; TRBD2 matches at 7 bases. The germline V gene encodes CDR1 SGHVS and CDR2 FQNEAQ. J lost 3 bases, V lost 5 bases, and 6 bases had no gene match. The CDR3 contains 14 residues. CDR3 sequence (DNA): TGTGCCAGCAGCCCGGGACTAAGAAAAGAGACCCAGTACTTC. This codes for CASSPGLRKETQYF.

The chain combines TRBV4-1 with TRBJ2-7, with TRBD2 identical over 12 bases. The V segment lost 4 bases and the J segment 3 bases; nucleotides outside the gene matches: 10. Germline-derived CDR1 and CDR2 are MGHRA and YSYEKL. The CDR3 has 17 residues. CDR3 nucleotide sequence: TGCGCCAGCAGCCCATGGGGCCTAGCGGGGGGGAACTACGAGCAGTACTTC. As protein: CASSPWGLAGGNYEQYF.

The gene calls are TRBV2 and TRBJ2-7, with 9 bases aligning to TRBD2. From germline, CDR1 is SNHLY and CDR2 FYNNEI. The J segment lost 0 bases and the V segment lost 3 bases, leaving 3 bases of the junction unmatched. The CDR3 is 15 residues long. CDR3 region: CASSEASGNSYEQYF. In nucleotides, the CDR3 is TGTGCCAGCAGTGAGGCTAGCGGGAACTCCTACGAGCAGTACTTC.

The CDR3 DNA sequence: TGTGCCAGCAGCTTAGCACAGGGGAGCTCCTATAATTCACCCCTCCACTTT. Encoded protein: CASSLAQGSSYNSPLHF. The rearrangement links TRBV7-9 to TRBJ1-6, with TRBD1 matching 7 bases. Germline V lookup: CDR1 SEHNR, CDR2 FQNEAQ (reference sequence). There are 17 residues in the CDR3. With V trimmed by 0 bases and J by 0 bases, 2 bases remained unmatched. Complete variable domain (other parts from reference TRBV7-9 and TRBJ1-6): DTGVSQNPRHKITKRGQNVTFRCDPISEHNRLYWYRQTLGQGPEFLTYFQNEAQLEKSRLLSDRFSAERPKGSFSTLEIQRTEQGDSAMYLCASSLAQGSSYNSPLHFGNGTRLTVT.

The chain uses TRBV5-1 and TRBJ2-1; 11 bases align to TRBD2. The length of the CDR3 is 18 residues. With V trimmed by 3 bases and J by 1 base, 9 bases remained unmatched. Germline CDR1 is SGHRS and CDR2 is YFSETQ. The CDR3 region has the DNA TGCGCCAGCAGCTGGGGCACTAGCGGGAGACGTTCCTACAATGAGCAGTTCTTC. Protein: CASSWGTSGRRSYNEQFF.

This clone has just a few counts. The chain combines TRBV15 with TRBJ2-3; D not certain. Germline CDR1 LNHNV, CDR2 YYDKDF (reference sequence). The CDR3 is 11 amino acids. Trimming took off 0 bases at V and 7 bases at J, with 2 bases between the two ends. The CDR3 bases are TGTGCCACCAGCAGAGATCATACGCAGTATTTT. This sequence encodes CATSRDHTQYF.